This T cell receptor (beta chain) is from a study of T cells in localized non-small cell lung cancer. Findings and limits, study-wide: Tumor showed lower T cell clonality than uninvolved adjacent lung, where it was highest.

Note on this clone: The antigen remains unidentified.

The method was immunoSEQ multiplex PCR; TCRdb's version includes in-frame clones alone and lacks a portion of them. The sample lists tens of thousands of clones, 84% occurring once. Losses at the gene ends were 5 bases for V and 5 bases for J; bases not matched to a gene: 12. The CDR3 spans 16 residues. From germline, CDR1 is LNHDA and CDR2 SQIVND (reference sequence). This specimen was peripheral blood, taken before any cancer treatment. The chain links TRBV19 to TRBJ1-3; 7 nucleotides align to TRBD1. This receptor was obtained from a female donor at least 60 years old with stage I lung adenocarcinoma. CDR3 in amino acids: CASSPEMAGGRNTIYF. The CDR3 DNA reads TGTGCCAGTAGTCCCGAGATGGCAGGGGGACGAAACACCATATATTTT.